Listed below are T cell receptor beta chains from one sample, sequenced in a study of identical twins. TCRdb fed the 5' RACE reads into MiXCR, producing one record per CDR3 protein. The repertoire holds about 720,000 distinct CDR3 sequences, with roughly 18% as singletons. The sample also formed part of further work on T cells expressing NK-cell markers.

Sequenced input: PBMCs. Receptor source: a woman younger than 30 in good health. Each CDR3 is given with its conserved first and last residue. D genes are given only for firm matches. Size is stated for part of the rows, as once, few or many counts, or as a class when the clone is expanded.

J,V,D,size,CDR3,DNA
TRBJ2-3,TRBV7-9,.,few,CASSLSRSMVGDTQYF,TGTGCCAGCAGCTTATCAAGGAGCATGGTGGGAGATACGCAGTATTTT
TRBJ1-2,TRBV12-3/TRBV12-4,TRBD1,few,CASSQTGGADGYTF,TGTGCCAGCAGCCAGACAGGGGGCGCGGATGGCTACACCTTC
TRBJ2-7,TRBV7-2,TRBD1,.,CASSSAGGNEQYF,TGTGCCAGCAGCTCCGCAGGGGGCAACGAGCAGTACTTC
TRBJ2-3,TRBV12-3/TRBV12-4,TRBD2,.,CTSSLWSSGRSRVDTQYF,TGTACCAGCAGTTTATGGTCTAGCGGGAGGAGTCGTGTAGATACGCAGTATTTT
TRBJ2-1,TRBV4-3,TRBD2,.,CASSPHLSRGDNEQFF,TGCGCCAGCAGCCCCCACCTCTCGCGGGGGGACAATGAGCAGTTCTTC
TRBJ2-7,TRBV20-1,.,.,CSARDTASSYEQYF,TGCAGTGCTAGAGATACCGCTAGTAGCTACGAGCAGTACTTC
TRBJ2-5,TRBV20-1,TRBD1,few,CSARDRDRVWQETQYF,TGCAGTGCTAGAGATCGGGACAGGGTTTGGCAAGAGACCCAGTACTTC
TRBJ2-7,TRBV5-1,TRBD1,few,CASSPADRGHEQYF,TGCGCCAGCAGCCCCGCCGACAGGGGTCACGAGCAGTACTTC
TRBJ2-1,TRBV20-1,.,.,CSVIAVFSLSYNEQFF,TGCAGTGTAATAGCGGTTTTTTCGCTGTCCTACAATGAGCAGTTCTTC
TRBJ2-5,TRBV5-1,TRBD1,.,CASSLEGAKTQYF,TGTGCCAGCAGCTTAGAGGGGGCGAAGACCCAGTACTTC
TRBJ2-3,TRBV7-9,.,.,CASSAPSGTDTQYF,TGTGCCAGCAGCGCTCCTTCAGGGACAGATACGCAGTATTTT
TRBJ2-4,TRBV20-1,TRBD2,few,CSASGTSGGSAKNIQYF,TGCAGTGCTAGTGGGACTAGCGGGGGGTCGGCCAAAAACATTCAGTACTTC
TRBJ2-5,TRBV20-1,TRBD2,.,CSARLSGGADETQYF,TGCAGTGCTAGGTTGAGCGGGGGGGCAGACGAGACCCAGTACTTC
TRBJ2-1,TRBV12-3/TRBV12-4,.,few,CASSSWGGLGEQFF,TGTGCCAGCAGTTCCTGGGGGGGCCTGGGTGAGCAGTTCTTC
TRBJ1-2,TRBV7-6,TRBD1,.,CASSPQTGRNNYGYTF,TGTGCCAGCAGCCCGCAGACAGGGAGGAACAACTATGGCTACACCTTC
TRBJ2-3,TRBV7-7,.,.,CASSKIYTDTQYF,TGTGCCAGCAGCAAGATATACACAGATACGCAGTATTTT
TRBJ2-5,TRBV20-1,.,few,CSARPLGSQETQYF,TGCAGTGCTAGACCTCTCGGGAGTCAAGAGACCCAGTACTTC
TRBJ2-3,TRBV6-1,.,few,CASSEGLTDTQYF,TGTGCCAGCAGTGAAGGTTTAACAGATACGCAGTATTTT
TRBJ2-1,TRBV12-3/TRBV12-4,.,few,CASRLAYNEQFF,TGTGCCAGCAGACTAGCTTACAATGAGCAGTTCTTC
TRBJ2-7,TRBV12-3/TRBV12-4,.,few,CASRGVRSYEQYF,TGTGCCAGCAGGGGGGTTCGCTCCTACGAGCAGTACTTC
TRBJ2-1,TRBV2,.,.,CASHEAGEQFF,TGTGCCAGTCACGAGGCTGGCGAGCAGTTCTTC
TRBJ1-6,TRBV6-5,.,few,CASRLGVSPLHF,TGTGCCAGCAGACTAGGGGTATCACCCCTCCACTTT
TRBJ2-7,TRBV12-3/TRBV12-4,TRBD2,.,CASGGTSGRALRDEQYF,TGTGCCAGCGGGGGGACTAGCGGGAGGGCCCTCAGGGACGAGCAGTACTTC
TRBJ2-1,TRBV7-2,.,.,CASSFGTPTLQQFF,TGTGCCAGCAGCTTTGGGACTCCGACCTTACAGCAGTTCTTC
TRBJ1-6,TRBV7-2,TRBD1,many,CASSTGGPLHF,TGTGCCAGCAGCACAGGGGGACCCCTCCACTTT
TRBJ2-7,TRBV19,.,few,CASSWTGESSYEQYF,TGTGCCAGTAGTTGGACGGGGGAAAGCTCCTACGAGCAGTACTTC
TRBJ2-5,TRBV7-8,.,.,CASSIAETQYF,TGTGCCAGCAGCATCGCAGAGACCCAGTACTTC
TRBJ2-1,TRBV5-1,TRBD2,.,CASSLRGTSGDNEQFF,TGCGCCAGCAGCTTGCGTGGGACTAGCGGAGATAATGAGCAGTTCTTC
TRBJ2-7,TRBV14,TRBD2,few,CASSRQALASGYYEQYF,TGTGCCAGCAGCCGGCAAGCATTAGCTAGCGGATACTACGAGCAGTACTTC
TRBJ2-5,TRBV5-1,.,few,CASSLAEGVGETQYF,TGCGCCAGCAGCTTGGCGGAGGGAGTAGGGGAGACCCAGTACTTC
TRBJ2-5,TRBV5-1,.,.,CASSLGSMPSVEETQYF,TGCGCCAGCAGCTTGGGCTCAATGCCGTCTGTGGAAGAGACCCAGTACTTC
TRBJ2-1,TRBV29-1,.,few,CSVPPGSSYNEQFF,TGCAGCGTCCCCCCGGGAAGCTCCTACAATGAGCAGTTCTTC
TRBJ2-3,TRBV5-6,TRBD2,few,CASSRGGAPDTQYF,TGTGCCAGCAGCCGCGGGGGGGCCCCAGATACGCAGTATTTT
TRBJ2-7,TRBV9,.,.,CASRSQPLHEQYF,TGTGCCAGCAGGAGCCAGCCCCTCCACGAGCAGTACTTC
TRBJ2-3,TRBV9,TRBD2,few,CASRAAGLAATDTQYF,TGTGCCAGCAGAGCTGCGGGACTAGCGGCCACAGATACGCAGTATTTT
TRBJ2-7,TRBV20-1,.,.,CSASSQGNPYEQYF,TGCAGTGCTAGTTCACAGGGCAACCCCTACGAGCAGTACTTC
TRBJ1-2,TRBV3-1,.,.,CASSQGFWQTTYGYTF,TGTGCCAGCAGCCAAGGATTCTGGCAGACGACCTATGGCTACACCTTC
TRBJ2-3,TRBV20-1,TRBD2,many,CSASRLAGNTDTQYF,TGCAGTGCTAGCCGACTAGCGGGGAACACAGATACGCAGTATTTT
TRBJ1-3,TRBV30,.,.,CAWSWGNTIYF,TGTGCCTGGAGTTGGGGAAACACCATATATTTT
TRBJ2-7,TRBV12-3/TRBV12-4,.,.,CASSFGASFVTSYEQYF,TGTGCCAGCAGTTTCGGGGCTAGCTTTGTCACCTCCTACGAGCAGTACTTC
TRBJ2-7,TRBV12-3/TRBV12-4,.,few,CASRTRNSYEQYF,TGTGCCAGCAGAACGCGAAACTCCTACGAGCAGTACTTC
TRBJ2-1,TRBV12-3/TRBV12-4,TRBD1,many,CASSLQGYEQFF,TGTGCCAGCAGCTTACAGGGGTATGAGCAGTTCTTC
TRBJ2-4,TRBV7-2,TRBD2,few,CASSLSGGAAGTAKNIQYF,TGTGCCAGCAGCCTGAGCGGGGGGGCTGCAGGAACAGCCAAAAACATTCAGTACTTC
TRBJ2-7,TRBV6-1,TRBD1,.,CASSDRTGDPYEQYF,TGTGCCAGCAGTGACCGGACAGGGGATCCCTACGAGCAGTACTTC
TRBJ1-1,TRBV10-3,.,.,CAISQGGMAFF,TGTGCCATCAGTCAAGGCGGTATGGCTTTCTTT
TRBJ2-1,TRBV29-1,.,.,CSAVGGLRYDEQFF,TGCAGCGCCGTAGGAGGGTTAAGGTACGATGAGCAGTTCTTC
TRBJ2-5,TRBV12-3/TRBV12-4,.,few,CASTSLGRARETQYF,TGTGCCAGCACCTCGCTTGGCAGGGCCCGTGAGACCCAGTACTTC
TRBJ2-3,TRBV27,.,.,CASSADLGLTDTQYF,TGTGCCAGCAGTGCAGACTTGGGTCTCACAGATACGCAGTATTTT
TRBJ2-5,TRBV5-1,.,few,CASSSSPGNQETQYF,TGCGCCAGCAGCTCGTCCCCGGGGAACCAAGAGACCCAGTACTTC
TRBJ1-1,TRBV7-9,.,few,CASSSGHPNTEAFF,TGTGCCAGCAGCTCGGGACATCCGAACACTGAAGCTTTCTTT
TRBJ2-7,TRBV15,TRBD2,.,CATSRLAGSEQYF,TGTGCCACCAGCAGACTAGCGGGCTCCGAGCAGTACTTC
TRBJ1-6,TRBV10-2,.,few,CASSLQGRSPLHF,TGCGCCAGCTCTCTACAGGGTCGGTCACCCCTCCACTTT
TRBJ2-1,TRBV7-7,TRBD2,few,CASSLRLEAGATYNEQFF,TGTGCCAGCAGCTTAAGGCTCGAAGCGGGGGCAACTTACAATGAGCAGTTCTTC
TRBJ1-1,TRBV5-1,.,few,CASSLGWQNTEAFF,TGCGCCAGCAGCCTGGGGTGGCAGAACACTGAAGCTTTCTTT
TRBJ2-1,TRBV12-3/TRBV12-4,TRBD2,.,CASITGLAGNNEQFF,TGTGCCAGCATAACGGGCCTAGCGGGGAACAATGAGCAGTTCTTC
TRBJ2-1,TRBV3-1,.,.,CASSPPGTNEQFF,TGTGCCAGCAGTCCACCCGGGACTAATGAGCAGTTCTTC
TRBJ1-1,TRBV29-1,.,.,CSVARLNTEAFF,TGCAGCGTTGCACGGCTGAACACTGAAGCTTTCTTT
TRBJ1-1,TRBV27,.,few,CASSFNGVTEAFF,TGTGCCAGCAGTTTTAACGGGGTGACTGAAGCTTTCTTT
TRBJ2-3,TRBV7-9,.,.,CASRPNPWRASTDTQYF,TGTGCCAGCAGGCCCAATCCTTGGAGGGCGAGCACAGATACGCAGTATTTT